This TCR beta chain is drawn from a study of cytomegalovirus exposure and HLA in healthy donors (dated by TCRdb to 2017 to 2019). Regarding the study in general: In an earlier analysis of 550 to 750 of the donors, 250 to 300 Gb of sequence data and roughly 100 million unique TCR beta sequences from roughly 200 million T cells were reported. Along with the roughly 670-subject first cohort, a separate validation cohort of approximately 110 different subjects was used. Using immunosequencing, the study profiled T cell repertoires from about 620 subjects and related those repertoires to cytomegalovirus serostatus. Among around 400 genotyped donors of the cohort, an average of roughly 230,000 unique TCR beta nucleotide sequences was sequenced per donor, of which 15% to 20% were non-productive. An early release that covered roughly 600 HLA-typed donors contained approximately 320 gigabases of sequencing data and around 80 million unique TCR sequences. Every discovery cohort repertoire had been produced on one sequencing platform. A later genetic analysis took genome-wide SNP genotypes for about 55% of the 666 donors and used that subset as a discovery cohort. To decide whether each TCR beta V gene segment behaved as functional or pseudogenic, an earlier analysis of some 540 of the donors relied on high-throughput TCR beta sequencing. To study patterns of TCR occurrence, a later analysis re-analyzed previously published TCR beta repertoires from under 750 donors and added high-resolution HLA genotyping. Donor age, sex, ethnicity and CMV serostatus were compiled alongside the repertoire data. The study was designed to test whether signatures of past pathogen exposure could be identified by cataloging public T cell receptors. The later analysis used no new phenotypic data to find candidate immune exposures, relying instead on TCR beta sequences and their occurrence across donors. Typing coverage varied by locus: roughly 629-640 donors for A, B, C, DRB1 and DQB1; approximately 560 for DQA1; over 600 for DPA1; roughly 450 for DPB1. Of the approximately 400 genotyped donors, 75% to 85% were placed in the genetic ancestry cluster associated with self-reported Caucasian donors. A few DR-DQ haplotypes were treated as single units for association and clustering because of strong linkage in the cohort. Both class I and class II loci were covered by HLA typing, at four-digit resolution. To predict cytomegalovirus infection status, the study combined high-throughput TCR immunosequencing, statistical association of individual TCRs with disease status, and machine learning. The research as a whole found: Because counts were too low, 15 to 20 rarely observed V segments, including chromosome 9 orphons, were excluded from the earlier analysis of around 640 of the donors. At a false discovery rate of 0.05, a later analysis linked under 20,000 TCR beta sequences to specific HLA alleles. CMV serostatus was the only immune exposure information available for the cohort. Several of the top co-occurrence clusters appeared to be linked to parvovirus B19, influenza, CMV and Epstein-Barr virus, according to a later analysis. In a later genetic analysis, a missense DCLRE1C variant was associated with V-gene and J-gene trimming of TCR beta chains, and the association was replicated in an independent cohort. Because some donors lacked HLA typing at each locus, the association tests relied only on the typed subset. Broadly in line with IMGT annotations, most TCR beta V segments showed up in productive rearrangements about 87% or about 30% of the time in an earlier analysis of some 590 of the donors. The presence/absence analyses assumed that sequencing depth was roughly uniform across donors, and that assumption may not be true. A further reported finding was that TCR beta sequences accurately predicted the HLA-A and HLA-B alleles for most subjects in the first cohort. In a later analysis, the rate of TCR association differed among HLA loci, with DRB1 alleles having the most associated TCRs and HLA-C alleles having the fewest. Only TCR beta chains were sequenced in this cohort, and the absence of alpha or paired-chain data limited detectable features. According to a later genetic analysis, donors in an Asian-associated ancestry cluster had fewer N-insertions in productive TCRs than the approximately 630-donor mean. Compared with equally common non-associated chains, HLA-associated TCR beta chains in a later analysis were more clonally expanded and had lower generation probabilities. In vitro tests confirmed that a few of the cytomegalovirus-associated TCR beta chains recognize cytomegalovirus antigens. According to a later analysis, most CMV-associated TCR beta chains appeared to be HLA-restricted, and the HLA associations seemed to be driven largely by CMV exposure. It was suggested by the authors that the approach could potentially be generalized to other disease states and immunological phenotypes. Linkage disequilibrium might explain the correlated functional status among segregating V segments, but an unknown experimental factor could not be excluded. Across donors, most TCR sequences were observed very rarely, whereas some public TCRs were present in many individuals. A cluster of highly shared sequence variants was judged likely to be a technical artifact of the sequencing pipeline. The classifier was reported to diagnose cytomegalovirus status with high specificity and sensitivity in both the original cohort and the validation cohort. Some IMGT-functional V segments, including TRBV6-2 and TRBV6-3, could not be told apart with the 87-base-pair reads, so those segments were excluded. A total of 150 or so TCR beta chains were listed by the study as associated with cytomegalovirus. When HLA alleles, especially DR and DQ, strongly co-occurred, attributing TCR associations to individual alleles was difficult.

Library creation used the immunoSEQ multiplex PCR assay. For the multiplex PCR, a mixture combining 60 forward primers for TCR Vbeta segments and 13 reverse primers for TCR Jbeta segments was used. Amplification of the CDR3 region of rearranged TCR beta genes was performed with a multiplex PCR assay on genomic DNA. The amplified TCR beta libraries were sequenced on the Illumina HiSeq System as 87-base-pair reads. The paper's data handling went like this. In a later analysis, some 80 million unique TCR beta chains were counted across the roughly 610 repertoires, and about 10 million of these chains were shared by at least two donors. To remove PCR and sequencing errors, raw reads were error-corrected and collapsed into unique sequences using a nearest-neighbor algorithm that merged closely related sequences. CDR3 sequences were aligned to IMGT reference sequences to assign V, D and J gene segments. For a sequence to be retained, a match of at least six nucleotides was required to both a V gene segment and a J gene segment. A rearrangement was called productive if the CDR3 had no stop codons and remained in frame with V and J, and every other rearrangement was called non-productive. Following IMGT convention, CDR3 was defined as the stretch from the second conserved V-encoded cysteine up to the conserved J-encoded phenylalanine. The earlier analysis of about 590 of the donors excluded sequences that lacked an unambiguous match to a single V gene segment. In an earlier analysis of around 590 of the donors, a V segment was called functional when productive rearrangements were above 56.7%, and segregating when the standard deviation between donors exceeded 5%. A statistical classification framework was built for diagnosing cytomegalovirus status from the catalog of TCR beta chain sequences. In a later analysis, V and J genes were assigned by comparing TCR nucleotide sequences against IMGT/GENE-DB human TR gene sequences. In a later analysis, CDR3 sequences and most-parsimonious VDJ recombination scenarios were assigned using the TCRdist pipeline. In a later analysis, each TCR beta chain was defined by its CDR3 amino acid sequence together with its V-gene family, and reads without a unique V-gene family were excluded. A later analysis removed 500 to 650 highly shared, low-generation-probability nucleotide sequences to deal with suspected cross-contamination and a sequencing artifact. In a later analysis, a clonal expansion index was calculated for each public chain from normalized within-repertoire ranks of inferred template counts. In a later analysis, generation probabilities were computed using a VDJ recombination model fitted to out-of-frame rearrangements, and the results were checked against IGoR. A later analysis scored TCR-TCR, TCR-HLA and TCR-CMV co-occurrence with hypergeometric tests, applying a repertoire-size bias correction to TCR pairs. In a later analysis, false discovery rates were estimated by permuting HLA or CMV assignments 20 times. In a later analysis, co-occurring TCRs were grouped using DBSCAN, and TCRdist sequence similarity was added for clustering within HLA-allele-positive subsets. For co-occurrence clustering, repertoires with fewer than 30,000 or more than 120,000 public chains were excluded, along with four to six repertoires with anomalous nucleotide sharing. TCRdb carries this immuneACCESS record with in-frame sequences only. Its versions omit some clonotypes, under half of them owing to an unresolved V gene in the studies checked, with the rest unexplained. V and J calls and clone size are as listed in that table; D and trimming were resolved from the DNA. The sample table records about 97,000 clones; 81% of these occur just once. The ten largest make up approximately 5.4% of the sample.

CDR1 and CDR2, looked up from the germline V gene (reference sequence), are SEHNR and FQNEAQ. From the cysteine through the phenylalanine, the CDR3 covers 16 amino acids. The read is trimmed to its CDR3 DNA, 48 bases read in frame from base 1. Points on this clone: Its antigen is still unknown. One end of the junction does not line up with germline, which may come from a read error.

The cohort was made up of approximately 670 healthy bone marrow donors. Cohort members were all nominally healthy when sampled, although unrecorded immune exposures were likely present. The donor tested CMV seropositive and was one of the 289 seropositive cohort members. A peripheral blood sample was collected from each donor, and TCR beta sequencing was performed on peripheral blood mononuclear cells. Genomic DNA was extracted from the blood cell samples with the Qiagen DNeasy Blood Extraction Kit. The receptor's source is a man aged 35 to 55 in good health and CMV-seropositive. The chain was built from TRBV7-9 and TRBJ2-7; a weak D assignment points to TRBD2 (5 bases agree). The source material was PBMCs. In nucleotides, the sequence is TGTTCCAGCAGCTTAGCGCAGGCTGCCATGGGCTACGAGCAGTACTTC. Its protein product is CSSSLAQAAMGYEQYF.